Shown below are 14 T cell receptor beta chains from a single sample sequenced in a study of shared clonotypes between healthy human individuals. The naive CD8 fraction comprised CD45RO-negative cells positively selected for CCR7 and excluded terminally differentiated effector memory CD45RA+ cells. Assay used: immunoSEQ multiplex PCR; TCRdb lists only in-frame clones, some missing. The sample lists approximately 2,000,000 clones, about 93% seen once, with more than 1.5% in the top ten. What was sequenced was naive CD8+ T cells from PBMCs. The receptor source for this set is a man aged 18-30 years in good health. Some clones in this sample may be carry-over from other donors' samples.

The chain joins TRBV9 to TRBJ1-2; 8 bases align to TRBD1. In germline, CDR1 is SGDLS, CDR2 YYNGEE. This CDR3 has 15 amino acids. Trimming took 4 bases from V and 4 from J; bases not matched to a gene: 9. CDR3 loop: CASSYSGQEFYGYTF. For the CDR3, the DNA is TGTGCCAGCAGCTACTCGGGACAGGAGTTCTATGGCTACACCTTC.

The V and J genes are TRBV27 and TRBJ1-1; maybe TRBD1 (6 bases). Germline V gene sequence: CDR1 MNHEY, CDR2 SMNVEV (reference sequence). V was pared by 6 bases and J by 5 bases, with 16 bases between. The CDR3 spans 14 residues. CDR3 amino acids: CASRSGRGYTEAFF. CDR3 bases: TGTGCCAGCAGGAGTGGGAGGGGGTATACTGAAGCTTTCTTT.

The V gene is TRBV30, the J gene TRBJ2-5; 7 bases line up with TRBD2. From germline, CDR1 is GTSNPN and CDR2 SVGIG (reference sequence). Trimming at V came to 1 base and at J to 4 bases, leaving 6 bases not matched to a gene. The CDR3 has 14 residues. CDR3 sequence: CAWSASGWGETQYF. CDR3 DNA: TGTGCCTGGAGTGCTAGCGGCTGGGGAGAGACCCAGTACTTC.

The chain carries TRBV27 and TRBJ2-2; 11 nucleotides agree with TRBD2. Germline V gene data show CDR1 as MNHEY and CDR2 as SMNVEV (reference sequence). The V and J ends lost 6 bases and 5 bases, in that order; junction bases with no gene match: 5. The CDR3 is 15 amino acids. CDR3 nucleotide sequence: TGTGCCAGCAGCAAACTAGCGGGAGAAACCGGGGAGCTGTTTTTT. Its protein is CASSKLAGETGELFF.

This CDR3 is CASSRAHTDTQYF. The CDR3 DNA reads as TGTGCCAGCAGCCGGGCACACACAGATACGCAGTATTTT. The V and J genes are TRBV7-9 and TRBJ2-3; D unresolved. The V gene lost 5 bases and the J gene lost 2 bases, with 8 bases spanning the gap. CDR3 size: 13 residues. The germline V gene has CDR1 SEHNR and CDR2 FQNEAQ (reference sequence).

A word on this clone: It may be a read error: a sequence one base away is much more abundant. This specimen includes other DNA sequences encoding the same CDR3. The V gene is TRBV9, the J gene TRBJ2-1, with TRBD2 as a possible D gene (6 bases). The germline V gene has CDR1 SGDLS and CDR2 YYNGEE. The CDR3 has 15 amino acids. V dropped 0 bases and J dropped 4 bases, with 11 bases sitting between them. CDR3 loop: CASSVGLAEYNEQFF. As DNA, the CDR3 is TGTGCCAGCAGCGTAGGATTAGCGGAATACAATGAGCAGTTCTTC.

The rearrangement joins TRBV4-2 to TRBJ1-2, with D possibly being TRBD1 (5 bases). The CDR3 is made up of 15 amino acids. CDR1 and CDR2 (germline): LGHNA, YNFKEQ. V was pared by 3 bases and J by 3 bases, with 14 bases between. Written as DNA, the CDR3 is TGTGCCAGCAGCCACCGAATCGGGACGGACTATGGCTACACCTTC. Translating it yields CASSHRIGTDYGYTF.

The chain joins TRBV4-1 to TRBJ2-7, with 9 bases aligning to TRBD2. This CDR3 has 17 amino acids. Germline V gene lookup returns CDR1 MGHRA and CDR2 YSYEKL. Trimming removed 2 bases from V and 5 bases from J; junction bases left unmatched: 13. CDR3 sequence: CASSQPFWREGPNEQYF. CDR3 bases: TGCGCCAGCAGCCAACCCTTTTGGCGGGAGGGCCCCAACGAGCAGTACTTC.

V usage is TRBV15 and J usage is TRBJ2-7; D not resolved. CDR1 LNHNV and CDR2 YYDKDF come from the germline V gene (reference sequence). The CDR3 is 11 amino acids. V lost 8 bases to trimming and J lost 7 bases, with 12 bases between them. As DNA, the CDR3 is TGTGCCACCTTCTCACGAGGAGAGCAGTACTTC. Protein product: CATFSRGEQYF. The whole variable domain, remainder taken from reference TRBV15 and TRBJ2-7, is DAMVIQNPRYQVTQFGKPVTLSCSQTLNHNVMYWYQQKSSQAPKLLFHYYDKDFNNEADTPDNFQSRRPNTSFCFLDIRSPGLGDTAMYLCATFSRGEQYFGPGTRLTVT.

V gene TRBV28 combines with J gene TRBJ1-2, with D possibly matching TRBD1 (5 bases). The V end lost 8 bases, the J end lost 10 bases, and 14 bases lay between the germline ends. Germline V lookup: CDR1 MDHEN, CDR2 SYDVKM. The CDR3 length is 11 residues. CDR3: CASEQRDLYTF. CDR3 DNA sequence: TGTGCCAGCGAGCAAAGGGACCTCTACACCTTC.

CDR3 DNA: TGTGCCAGCAGCCCCGATGGGGCCGGGGAGCTGTTTTTT. It codes for CASSPDGAGELFF. The rearrangement joins TRBV27 to TRBJ2-2; D not certain. Looked up from germline, CDR1 is MNHEY and CDR2 is SMNVEV (reference sequence). Between the trimmed V and J ends, which lost 6 bases and 6 bases, there was a span of 11 bases. This CDR3 is 13 amino acids long.

The table lists this clone with a few counts. The V and J genes are TRBV28 and TRBJ2-1; TRBD2 is a possible D gene (6 bases). The germline CDR1 and CDR2 sequences are MDHEN and SYDVKM. The CDR3 has 15 amino acids. Trimming left V 5 bases short and J 0 bases short, with 11 bases between. CDR3 residues: CASSRLGSSYNEQFF. CDR3 DNA: TGTGCCAGCAGTCGTCTCGGGAGCTCCTACAATGAGCAGTTCTTC.

V gene TRBV13 combines with J gene TRBJ2-3; 7 positions agree with TRBD2. Germline CDR1 and CDR2: PRHDT and FYEKMQ (reference sequence). Trimming at V came to 5 bases and at J to 6 bases, leaving 14 bases not matched to a gene. This CDR3 contains 16 residues. The CDR3 DNA reads as TGTGCCAGCAGCCCGTCGGCGGGAGATAGAAAGGATACGCAGTATTTT. Translating gives CASSPSAGDRKDTQYF.

The chain joins TRBV5-1 to TRBJ2-7; D may be TRBD1 (6 bases). Trimming left V 1 base short and J 0 bases short, with 14 bases between. Germline V gene data show CDR1 as SGHRS and CDR2 as YFSETQ. This CDR3 is 16 amino acids long. In nucleotides, the CDR3 is TGCGCCAGCAGCTTGCGACAGGACATTATCTCCTACGAGCAGTACTTC. Translated, it gives CASSLRQDIISYEQYF.